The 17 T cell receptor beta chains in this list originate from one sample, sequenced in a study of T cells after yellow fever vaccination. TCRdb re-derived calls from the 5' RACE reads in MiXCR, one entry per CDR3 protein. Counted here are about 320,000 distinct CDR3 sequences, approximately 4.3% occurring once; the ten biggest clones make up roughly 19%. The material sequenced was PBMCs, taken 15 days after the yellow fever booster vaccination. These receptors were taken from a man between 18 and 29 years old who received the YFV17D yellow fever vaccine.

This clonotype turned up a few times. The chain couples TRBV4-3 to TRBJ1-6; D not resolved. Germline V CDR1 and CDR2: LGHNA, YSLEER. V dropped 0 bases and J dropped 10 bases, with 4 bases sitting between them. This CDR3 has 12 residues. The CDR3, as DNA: TGCGCCAGCAGCCAAGATTGGTCACCCCTCCACTTT. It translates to CASSQDWSPLHF.

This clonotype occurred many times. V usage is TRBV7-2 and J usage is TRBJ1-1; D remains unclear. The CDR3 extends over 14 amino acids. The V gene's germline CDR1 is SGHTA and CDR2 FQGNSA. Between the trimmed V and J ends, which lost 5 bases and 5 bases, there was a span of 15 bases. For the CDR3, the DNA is TGTGCCAGCAGCCACGGACTAGGGAGGACTGAAGCTTTCTTT. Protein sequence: CASSHGLGRTEAFF.

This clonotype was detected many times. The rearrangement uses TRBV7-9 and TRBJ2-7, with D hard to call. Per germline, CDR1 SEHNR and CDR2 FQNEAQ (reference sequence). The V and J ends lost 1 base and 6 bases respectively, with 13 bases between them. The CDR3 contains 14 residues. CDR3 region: CASSLGASPGEQYV. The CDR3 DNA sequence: TGTGCCAGCAGCTTAGGGGCCTCCCCCGGCGAGCAGTACGTC.

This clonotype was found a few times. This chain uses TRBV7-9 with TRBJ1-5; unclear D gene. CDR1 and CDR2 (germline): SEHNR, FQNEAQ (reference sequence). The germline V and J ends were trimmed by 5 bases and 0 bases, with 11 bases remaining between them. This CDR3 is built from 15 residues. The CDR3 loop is CASSRDAYSNQPQHF. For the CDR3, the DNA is TGTGCCAGCAGCCGAGACGCTTATAGCAATCAGCCCCAGCATTTT.

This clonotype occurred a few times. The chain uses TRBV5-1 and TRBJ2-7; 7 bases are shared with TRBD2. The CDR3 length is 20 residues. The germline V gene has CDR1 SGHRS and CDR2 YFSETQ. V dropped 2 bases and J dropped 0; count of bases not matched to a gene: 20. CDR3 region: CASSFSGGLGTFRSSYEQYF. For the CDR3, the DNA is TGCGCCAGCAGCTTCTCGGGGGGACTGGGGACCTTTCGAAGCTCCTACGAGCAGTACTTC.

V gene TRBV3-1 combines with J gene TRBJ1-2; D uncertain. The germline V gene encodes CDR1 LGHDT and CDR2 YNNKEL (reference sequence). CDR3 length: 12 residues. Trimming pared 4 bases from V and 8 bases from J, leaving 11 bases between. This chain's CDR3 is CASSRDGGGYTF. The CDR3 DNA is TGTGCCAGCAGCCGGGATGGCGGGGGCTACACCTTC.

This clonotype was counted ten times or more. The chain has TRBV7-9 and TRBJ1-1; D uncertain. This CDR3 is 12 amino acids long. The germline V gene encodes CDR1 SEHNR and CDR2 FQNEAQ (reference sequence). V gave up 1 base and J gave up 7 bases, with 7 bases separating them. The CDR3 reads CASSLEHYEAFF. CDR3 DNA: TGTGCCAGCAGCTTAGAACATTATGAAGCTTTCTTT.

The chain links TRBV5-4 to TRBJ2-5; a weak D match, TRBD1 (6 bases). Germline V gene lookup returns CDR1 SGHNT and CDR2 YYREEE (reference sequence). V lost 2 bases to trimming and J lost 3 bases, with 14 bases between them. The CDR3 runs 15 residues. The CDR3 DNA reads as TGTGCCAGCAGCTTCTACCAGGGGCTGAAAGAGACCCAGTACTTC. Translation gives CASSFYQGLKETQYF.

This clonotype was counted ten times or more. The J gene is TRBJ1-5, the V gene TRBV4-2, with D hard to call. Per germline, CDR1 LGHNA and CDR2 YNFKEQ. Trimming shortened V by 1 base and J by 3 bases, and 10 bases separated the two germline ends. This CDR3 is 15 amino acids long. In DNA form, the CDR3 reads TGTGCCAGCAGCCAAGCTGGCAGATTCAATCAGCCCCAGCATTTT. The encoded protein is CASSQAGRFNQPQHF.

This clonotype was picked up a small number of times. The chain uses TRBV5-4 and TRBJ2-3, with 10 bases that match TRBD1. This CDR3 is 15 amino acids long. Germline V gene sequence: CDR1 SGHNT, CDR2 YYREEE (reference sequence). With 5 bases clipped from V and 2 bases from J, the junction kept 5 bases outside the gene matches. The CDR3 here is CASRGTGDTTDTQYF. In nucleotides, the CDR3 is TGTGCCAGCAGAGGGACAGGGGATACCACAGATACGCAGTATTTT.

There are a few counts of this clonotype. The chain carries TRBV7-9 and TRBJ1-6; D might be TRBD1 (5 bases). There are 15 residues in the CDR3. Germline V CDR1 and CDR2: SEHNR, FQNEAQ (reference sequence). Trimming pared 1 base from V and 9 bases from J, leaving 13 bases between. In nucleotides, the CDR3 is TGTGCCAGCAGCTTAGAGTACAGGCTTGGTTCACCCCTCCACTTT. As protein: CASSLEYRLGSPLHF.

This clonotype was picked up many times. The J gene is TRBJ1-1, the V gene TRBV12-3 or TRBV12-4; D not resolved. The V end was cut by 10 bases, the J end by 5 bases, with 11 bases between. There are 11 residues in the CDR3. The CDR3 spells CAIAGFTEAFF. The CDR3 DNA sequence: TGTGCCATAGCGGGGTTTACTGAAGCTTTCTTT.

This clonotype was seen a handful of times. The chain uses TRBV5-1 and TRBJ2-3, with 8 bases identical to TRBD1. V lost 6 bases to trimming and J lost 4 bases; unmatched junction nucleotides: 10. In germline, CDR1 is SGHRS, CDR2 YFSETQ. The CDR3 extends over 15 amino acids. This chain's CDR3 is CASNDYRGFPDTQYF. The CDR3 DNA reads TGCGCCAGCAACGATTACAGGGGGTTTCCAGATACGCAGTATTTT.

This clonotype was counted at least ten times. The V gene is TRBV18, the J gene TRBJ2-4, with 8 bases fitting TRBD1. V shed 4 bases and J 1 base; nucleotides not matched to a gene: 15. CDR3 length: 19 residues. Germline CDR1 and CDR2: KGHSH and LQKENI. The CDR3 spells CASSRIEQGVGVAKNIQYF. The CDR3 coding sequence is TGTGCCAGCTCACGGATCGAACAGGGGGTTGGAGTTGCCAAAAACATTCAGTACTTC. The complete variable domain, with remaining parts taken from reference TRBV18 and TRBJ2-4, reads NAGVMQNPRHLVRRRGQEARLRCSPMKGHSHVYWYRQLPEEGLKFMVYLQKENIIDESGMPKERFSAEFPKEGPSILRIQQVVRGDSAAYFCASSRIEQGVGVAKNIQYFGAGTRLSVL.

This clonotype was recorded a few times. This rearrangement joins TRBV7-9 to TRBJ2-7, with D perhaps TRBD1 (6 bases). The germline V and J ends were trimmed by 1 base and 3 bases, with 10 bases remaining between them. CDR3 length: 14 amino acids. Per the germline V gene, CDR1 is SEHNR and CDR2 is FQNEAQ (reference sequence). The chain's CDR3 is CASSLGGQLYEQYV. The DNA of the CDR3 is TGTGCCAGCAGCTTAGGGGGACAACTCTACGAGCAGTACGTC.

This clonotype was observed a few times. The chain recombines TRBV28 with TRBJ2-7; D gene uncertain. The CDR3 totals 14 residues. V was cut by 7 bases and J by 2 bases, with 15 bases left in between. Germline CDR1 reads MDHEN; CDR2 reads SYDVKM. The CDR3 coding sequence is TGTGCCAGCATGTGGCAAGATGGCCCCTACGAGCAGTACTTC. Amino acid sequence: CASMWQDGPYEQYF.

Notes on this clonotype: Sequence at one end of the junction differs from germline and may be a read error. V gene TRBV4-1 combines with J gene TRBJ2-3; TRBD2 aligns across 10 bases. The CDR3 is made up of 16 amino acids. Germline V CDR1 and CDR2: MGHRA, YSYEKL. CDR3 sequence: CASSRLSGGAADTHYF. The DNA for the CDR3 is TGCGCCAGCAGCCGGTTGAGCGGGGGGGCCGCAGACACGCATTATTTT.